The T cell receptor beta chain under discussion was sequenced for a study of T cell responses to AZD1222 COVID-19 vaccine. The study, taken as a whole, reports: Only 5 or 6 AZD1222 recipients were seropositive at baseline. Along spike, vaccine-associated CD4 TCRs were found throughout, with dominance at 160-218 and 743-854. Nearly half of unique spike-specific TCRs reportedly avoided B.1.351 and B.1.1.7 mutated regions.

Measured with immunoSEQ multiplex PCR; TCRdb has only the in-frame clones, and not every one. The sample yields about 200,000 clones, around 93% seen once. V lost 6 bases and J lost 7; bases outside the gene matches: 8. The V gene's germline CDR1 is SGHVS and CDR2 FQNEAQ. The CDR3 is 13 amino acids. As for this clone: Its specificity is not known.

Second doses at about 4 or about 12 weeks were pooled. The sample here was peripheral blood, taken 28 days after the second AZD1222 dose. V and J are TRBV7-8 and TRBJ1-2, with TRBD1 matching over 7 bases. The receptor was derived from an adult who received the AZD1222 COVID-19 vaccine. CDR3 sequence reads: CASSPTGESGYTF. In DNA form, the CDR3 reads TGTGCCAGCAGTCCTACAGGGGAGAGTGGCTACACCTTC. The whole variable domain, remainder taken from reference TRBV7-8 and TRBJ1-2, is GAGVSQSPRYKVAKRGQDVALRCDPISGHVSLFWYQQALGQGPEFLTYFQNEAQLDKSGLPSDRFFAERPEGSVSTLKIQRTQQEDSAVYLCASSPTGESGYTFGSGTRLTVV.